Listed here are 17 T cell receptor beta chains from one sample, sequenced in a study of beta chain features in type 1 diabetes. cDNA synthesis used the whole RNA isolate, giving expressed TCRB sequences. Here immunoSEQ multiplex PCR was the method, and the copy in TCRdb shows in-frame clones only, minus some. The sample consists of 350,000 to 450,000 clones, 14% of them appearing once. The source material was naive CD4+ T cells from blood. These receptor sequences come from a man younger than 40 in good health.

The CDR3 nucleotides read TGTGCCAGCAGTTCCTGGACACCGGGCACAGATACGCAGTATTTT. It codes for CASSSWTPGTDTQYF. The genes are TRBV7-2 and TRBJ2-3, with D perhaps TRBD1 (5 bases). Trimming shortened V by 6 bases and J by 1 base, and 14 bases separated the two germline ends. Germline lookup yields CDR1 SGHTA and CDR2 FQGNSA. CDR3 size: 15 residues.

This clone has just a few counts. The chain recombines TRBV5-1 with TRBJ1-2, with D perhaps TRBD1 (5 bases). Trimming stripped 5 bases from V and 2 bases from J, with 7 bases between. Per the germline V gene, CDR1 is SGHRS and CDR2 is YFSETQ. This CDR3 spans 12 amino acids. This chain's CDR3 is CASRQDNYGYTF. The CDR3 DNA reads TGCGCCAGCAGACAGGACAACTATGGCTACACCTTC.

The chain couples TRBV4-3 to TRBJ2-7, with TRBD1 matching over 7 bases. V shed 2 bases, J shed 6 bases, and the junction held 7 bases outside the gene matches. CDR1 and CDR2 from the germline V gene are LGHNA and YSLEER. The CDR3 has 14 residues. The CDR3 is CASSQTQGGTEQYF. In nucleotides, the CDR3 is TGCGCCAGCAGCCAAACCCAAGGGGGCACCGAGCAGTACTTC.

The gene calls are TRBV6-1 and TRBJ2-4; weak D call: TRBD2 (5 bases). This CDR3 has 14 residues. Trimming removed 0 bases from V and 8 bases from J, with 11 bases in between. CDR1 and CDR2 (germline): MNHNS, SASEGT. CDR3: CASSEADGRDIQYF. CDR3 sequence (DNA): TGTGCCAGCAGTGAAGCTGACGGGCGGGACATTCAGTACTTC.

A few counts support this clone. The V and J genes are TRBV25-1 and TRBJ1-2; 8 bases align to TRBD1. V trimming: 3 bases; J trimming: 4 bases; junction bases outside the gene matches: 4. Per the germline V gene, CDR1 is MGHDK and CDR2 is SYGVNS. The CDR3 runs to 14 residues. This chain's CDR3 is CASSDRTGLYGYTF. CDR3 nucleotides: TGTGCCAGCAGTGACCGGACAGGGCTCTATGGCTACACCTTC.

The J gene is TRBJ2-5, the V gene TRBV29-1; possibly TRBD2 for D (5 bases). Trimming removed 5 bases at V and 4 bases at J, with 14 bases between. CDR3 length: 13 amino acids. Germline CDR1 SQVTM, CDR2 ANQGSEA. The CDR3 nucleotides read TGCAGCGTTCCCCGGGGTGGCGGAGAGACCCAGTACTTC. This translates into CSVPRGGGETQYF.

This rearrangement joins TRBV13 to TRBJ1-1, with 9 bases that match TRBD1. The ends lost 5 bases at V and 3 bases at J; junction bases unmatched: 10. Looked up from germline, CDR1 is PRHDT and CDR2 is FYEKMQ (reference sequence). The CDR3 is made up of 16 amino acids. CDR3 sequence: CASSKTTGGADTEAFF. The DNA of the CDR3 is TGTGCCAGCAGCAAAACAACAGGGGGCGCGGACACTGAAGCTTTCTTT. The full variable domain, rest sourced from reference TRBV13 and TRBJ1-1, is AAGVIQSPRHLIKEKRETATLKCYPIPRHDTVYWYQQGPGQDPQFLISFYEKMQSDKGSIPDRFSAQQFSDYHSELNMSSLELGDSALYFCASSKTTGGADTEAFFGQGTRLTVV.

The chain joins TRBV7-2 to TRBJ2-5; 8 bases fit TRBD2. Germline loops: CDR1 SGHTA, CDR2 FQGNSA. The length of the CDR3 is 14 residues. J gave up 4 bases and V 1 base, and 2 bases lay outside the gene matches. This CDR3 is CASSLGTSRETQYF. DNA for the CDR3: TGTGCCAGCAGCTTAGGGACTAGCCGAGAGACCCAGTACTTC.

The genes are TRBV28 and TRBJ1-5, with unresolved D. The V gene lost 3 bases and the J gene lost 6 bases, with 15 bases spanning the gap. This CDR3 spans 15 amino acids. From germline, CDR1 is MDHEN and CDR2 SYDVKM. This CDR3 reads CASSFRNLGIQPQHF. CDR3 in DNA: TGTGCCAGCAGTTTTCGCAACCTTGGGATTCAGCCCCAGCATTTT. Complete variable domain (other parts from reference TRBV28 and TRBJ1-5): DVKVTQSSRYLVKRTGEKVFLECVQDMDHENMFWYRQDPGLGLRLIYFSYDVKMKEKGDIPEGYSVSREKKERFSLILESASTNQTSMYLCASSFRNLGIQPQHFGDGTRLSIL.

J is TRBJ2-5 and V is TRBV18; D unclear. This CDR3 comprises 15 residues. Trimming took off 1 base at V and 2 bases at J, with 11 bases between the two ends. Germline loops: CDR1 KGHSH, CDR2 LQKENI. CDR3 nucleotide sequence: TGTGCCAGCTCACCACGAAGGGCGGTTCAAGAGACCCAGTACTTC. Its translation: CASSPRRAVQETQYF.

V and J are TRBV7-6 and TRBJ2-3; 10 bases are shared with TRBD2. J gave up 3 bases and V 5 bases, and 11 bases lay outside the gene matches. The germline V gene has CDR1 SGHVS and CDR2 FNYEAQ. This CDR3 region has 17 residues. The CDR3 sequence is CASSPLAGVGGTDTQYF. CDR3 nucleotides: TGTGCCAGCAGCCCTCTAGCGGGGGTCGGAGGTACAGATACGCAGTATTTT.

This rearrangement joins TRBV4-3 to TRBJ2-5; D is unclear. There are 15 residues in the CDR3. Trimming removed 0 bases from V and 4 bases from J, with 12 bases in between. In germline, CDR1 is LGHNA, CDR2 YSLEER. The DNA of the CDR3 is TGCGCCAGCAGCCAAGAAGGGCTATCCGCAGAGACCCAGTACTTC. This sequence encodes CASSQEGLSAETQYF.

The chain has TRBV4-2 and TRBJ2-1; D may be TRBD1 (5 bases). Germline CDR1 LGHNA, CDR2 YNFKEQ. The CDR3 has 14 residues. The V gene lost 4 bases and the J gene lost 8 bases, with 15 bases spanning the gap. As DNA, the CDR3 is TGTGCCAGCAGCCCGGACATGGCAGGGTATGAGCAGTTCTTC. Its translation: CASSPDMAGYEQFF.

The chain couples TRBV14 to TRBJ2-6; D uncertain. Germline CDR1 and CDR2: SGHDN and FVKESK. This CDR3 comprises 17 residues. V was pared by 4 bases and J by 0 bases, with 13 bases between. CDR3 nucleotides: TGTGCCAGCAGCCGAATTGCTGCGAGCTCTGGGGCCAACGTCCTGACTTTC. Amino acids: CASSRIAASSGANVLTF.

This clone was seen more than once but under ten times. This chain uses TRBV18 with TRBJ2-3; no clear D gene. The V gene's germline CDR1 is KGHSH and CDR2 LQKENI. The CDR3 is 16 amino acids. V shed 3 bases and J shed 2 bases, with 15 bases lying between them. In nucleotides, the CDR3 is TGTGCCAGCTCACCCAAGGCGGCAATACTCACAGATACGCAGTATTTT. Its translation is CASSPKAAILTDTQYF.

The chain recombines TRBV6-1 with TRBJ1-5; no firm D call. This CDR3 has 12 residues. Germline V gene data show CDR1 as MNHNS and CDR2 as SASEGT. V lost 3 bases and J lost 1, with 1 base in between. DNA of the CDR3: TGTGCCAGCAGTGAGAGCAATCAGCCCCAGCATTTT. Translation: CASSESNQPQHF.

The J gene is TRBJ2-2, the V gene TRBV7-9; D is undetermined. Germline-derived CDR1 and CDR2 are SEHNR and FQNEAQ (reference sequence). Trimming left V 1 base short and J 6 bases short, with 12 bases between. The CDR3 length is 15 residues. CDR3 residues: CASSLVPPGAGELFF. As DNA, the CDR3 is TGTGCCAGCAGCTTAGTTCCTCCTGGAGCCGGGGAGCTGTTTTTT.